The T cell receptor delta chain under discussion was sequenced for a study of gamma-delta T cells after stem cell transplantation. The germline V gene has CDR1 GEAIGNYY and CDR2 EKD. V was pared by 0 bases and J by 0 bases, with 31 bases between. The CDR3 runs to 22 residues. TCRdb re-called clones from the RT-PCR reads via CATT. Among roughly 1,100 delta-chain clones listed, about 3.8% were seen once. Sequences were obtained from gamma-delta T cells. The sequence was obtained from a human donor. It is not recorded whose cells these are; they may come from a transplant donor. The chain employs TRDV2 and TRDJ1; the D is unclear. The CDR3 protein is CACDTVSSVTTANLKHTDKLIF. The CDR3 DNA follows: TGTGCCTGTGACACCGTAAGTAGTGTAACTACCGCTAACCTAAAACACACCGATAAACTCATCTTT.